The 13 T cell receptor beta chains below were found in one sample sequenced in a study of post-analysis software for immune sequencing data. No antigens are known for them. Unique molecular identifiers were carried by the TCR beta cDNA libraries. A single record per CDR3 protein comes from TCRdb applying MiXCR to the PCR reads. The sample carries approximately 360,000 distinct CDR3 sequences, roughly 35% recorded once. Study-level results: Five TRBV segments were more frequent in patients than controls; TRBV5-6, TRBV5-1 and TRBV20-1 belonged to this group.

Sequencing input: blood. These receptors were collected from a girl aged 5-17 years with multiple sclerosis.

In its sample, this clonotype was seen a few times. This rearrangement joins TRBV6-1 to TRBJ2-5, with D possibly being TRBD1 (6 bases). CDR3 size: 14 residues. The germline gives CDR1 MNHNS, CDR2 SASEGT. The V end lost 5 bases, the J end lost 5 bases, and 15 bases lay between the germline ends. This CDR3 reads CASSSRGVLETQYF. The CDR3 DNA is TGTGCCAGCAGTTCCAGGGGCGTACTGGAGACCCAGTACTTC.

The chain is built from TRBV20-1 and TRBJ2-3; TRBD1 matches at 7 bases. V lost 5 bases to trimming and J lost 1 base; unmatched junction nucleotides: 6. This CDR3 region has 14 residues. CDR1 is DFQATT, CDR2 SNEGSKA, per germline (reference sequence). CDR3 DNA sequence: TGCAGTGCTCGACAGGGAAGAGGCACAGATACGCAGTATTTT. Protein product: CSARQGRGTDTQYF.

This clonotype has a handful of counts. V gene TRBV24-1 combines with J gene TRBJ2-7; TRBD1 matches at 8 bases. The CDR3 runs to 15 residues. The germline CDR1 and CDR2 sequences are KGHDR and SFDVKD. Trimming took 7 bases from V and 2 from J; bases not matched to a gene: 9. The chain's CDR3 is CATRRTGPFTYEQYF. The CDR3 coding sequence is TGTGCCACCAGGAGGACAGGGCCATTTACCTACGAGCAGTACTTC.

The chain uses TRBV4-1 and TRBJ2-7; D possibly uses TRBD1 or TRBD2 (5 bases each). V lost 1 base and J lost 8, with 21 bases in between. Per germline, CDR1 MGHRA and CDR2 YSYEKL. The CDR3 covers 16 residues. This chain's CDR3 is CASSQVISQIGTKQYF. In nucleotides, the CDR3 is TGCGCCAGCAGCCAAGTAATCAGTCAAATCGGGACCAAGCAGTACTTC.

This clonotype ranks as medium-sized. The V gene is TRBV12-3 or TRBV12-4, the J gene TRBJ2-4, with D maybe TRBD2 (5 bases). The V gene lost 6 bases and the J gene lost 7 bases, with 16 bases spanning the gap. CDR3 size: 14 residues. The CDR3: CASSPNEVANIQYF. The CDR3, as DNA: TGTGCCAGCAGCCCAAACGAGGTAGCGAACATTCAGTACTTC.

This sequence joins TRBV7-9 and TRBJ2-1; 9 bases agree with TRBD1. The germline gives CDR1 SEHNR, CDR2 FQNEAQ (reference sequence). V dropped 5 bases and J dropped 8; count of bases not matched to a gene: 13. The CDR3 contains 16 residues. CDR3 sequence: CASSNPQGAILDEQFF. CDR3 DNA: TGTGCCAGCAGCAATCCACAGGGGGCAATTTTGGATGAGCAGTTCTTC. The whole variable domain, filled in from reference TRBV7-9 and TRBJ2-1, reads DTGVSQNPRHKITKRGQNVTFRCDPISEHNRLYWYRQTLGQGPEFLTYFQNEAQLEKSRLLSDRFSAERPKGSFSTLEIQRTEQGDSAMYLCASSNPQGAILDEQFFGPGTRLTVL.

V usage is TRBV5-1 and J usage is TRBJ2-1; 10 nucleotides align to TRBD2. The V gene end was trimmed by 3 bases and the J gene end by 10 bases; junction bases not matched to a gene: 16. This CDR3 spans 17 amino acids. Germline V CDR1 and CDR2: SGHRS, YFSETQ. The DNA for the CDR3 is TGCGCCAGCAGCTCGACCCCTAGCGGGGGCTTTATTAAAGAGCAGTTCTTC. Protein: CASSSTPSGGFIKEQFF.

This CDR3 is CASGLSDRVNTEAFF. The CDR3 DNA reads as TGTGCCAGCGGACTATCGGACAGAGTGAACACTGAAGCTTTCTTT. V is TRBV12-3 or TRBV12-4 and J is TRBJ1-1; tentatively, D is TRBD1 (6 bases). The CDR3 loop spans 15 amino acids. Trimming removed 8 bases from V and 0 bases from J, with 16 bases in between.

This clonotype was recorded once. The chain joins TRBV10-3 to TRBJ1-2, with 7 bases matching TRBD1. Germline values: CDR1 ENHRY, CDR2 SYGVKD. V was clipped by 3 bases and J by 3 bases; unmatched bases: 1. CDR3 length: 13 residues. Here the CDR3 DNA reads TGTGCCATCAGTGAAACAGGGGACTATGGCTACACCTTC. It encodes CAISETGDYGYTF.

V usage is TRBV7-2 and J usage is TRBJ2-1, with a weak D call TRBD2 (7 bases). This CDR3 has 13 amino acids. With 8 bases removed from V and 13 bases from J, the gap between germline ends came to 21 bases. Germline CDR1 reads SGHTA; CDR2 reads FQGNSA. Here the CDR3 reads CASGPGGRETQFF. As DNA, the CDR3 is TGTGCCAGCGGACCTGGGGGGCGGGAGACCCAGTTCTTC.

This clonotype was observed a handful of times. The V call is TRBV6-5, the J call TRBJ2-1; 8 bases agree with TRBD1. The CDR3 sequence is 15 residues long. The trim removed 6 bases at V and 6 bases at J, leaving 10 bases unmatched. From germline, CDR1 is MNHEY and CDR2 SVGAGI. The DNA of the CDR3 is TGTGCCAGCAGGTCCGGGACAGGTACAGGCAATGAGCAGTTCTTC. It translates to CASRSGTGTGNEQFF.

This clonotype was seen only a few times. The chain joins TRBV12-3 or TRBV12-4 to TRBJ1-5, with 10 bases identical to TRBD1. V lost 6 bases and J lost 8; bases outside the gene matches: 7. CDR3 length equals 14 residues. The CDR3 sequence: CASSRGQGWEPQHF. The CDR3 coding sequence is TGTGCCAGCAGCCGGGGACAGGGGTGGGAGCCCCAGCATTTT.

The CDR3 spells CASRGTRAAYNEQFF. The CDR3 coding sequence is TGTGCCAGCAGAGGAACTAGGGCCGCCTACAATGAGCAGTTCTTC. This sequence joins TRBV27 and TRBJ2-1; weak D call: TRBD2 (5 bases). Germline assignment: CDR1 MNHEY and CDR2 SMNVEV (reference sequence). CDR3 size: 15 residues. V lost 6 bases and J 2 bases, leaving 14 bases between the germline ends.